One TCR beta chain is described in this entry. Its specificity is unknown. Amplification of TCR beta CDR3 regions was performed using RNA transcripts as template. The primer set for the first-round RT-PCR of the TCR CDR3 was HTBI. Via MiXCR, TCRdb re-called the multiplex PCR reads, giving one row per CDR3 protein. The data show 300,000 to 500,000 distinct CDR3 sequences, 11% to 15% seen once. This CDR3 is 16 amino acids long. Germline values: CDR1 SGHAT, CDR2 FQNNGV. With 3 bases removed from V and 7 bases from J, the gap between germline ends came to 22 bases. These data are taken from a study of T cells in Graves' hyperthyroidism and ophthalmopathy. Study results and caveats: In validation, the model predicted ophthalmopathy. These predictions came a median about 6.8 months before onset.

Over 9 ml of fresh peripheral blood supplied the PBMCs. J is TRBJ2-7 and V is TRBV11-2; the D is unclear. Input material: blood. This TCR was sampled from a man between 50 and 59 years old with Graves' ophthalmopathy. The CDR3 DNA sequence: TGTGCCAGCAGCTTGGTAGTAAGTCCCGGCGCGAGGGAGCAGTACTTC. It translates to CASSLVVSPGAREQYF.